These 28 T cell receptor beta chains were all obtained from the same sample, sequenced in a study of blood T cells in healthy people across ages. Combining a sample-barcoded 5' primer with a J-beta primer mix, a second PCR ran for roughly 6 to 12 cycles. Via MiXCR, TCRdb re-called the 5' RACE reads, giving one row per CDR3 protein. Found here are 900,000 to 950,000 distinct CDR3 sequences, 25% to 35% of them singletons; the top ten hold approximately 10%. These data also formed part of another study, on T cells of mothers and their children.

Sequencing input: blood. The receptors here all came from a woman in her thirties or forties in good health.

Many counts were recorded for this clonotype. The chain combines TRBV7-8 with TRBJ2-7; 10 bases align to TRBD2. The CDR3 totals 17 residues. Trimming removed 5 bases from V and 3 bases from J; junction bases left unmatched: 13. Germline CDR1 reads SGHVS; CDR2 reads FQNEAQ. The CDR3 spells CASSPNPASGGLYEQYF. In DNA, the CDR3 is TGTGCCAGCAGCCCCAACCCGGCTAGCGGGGGCCTCTACGAGCAGTACTTC.

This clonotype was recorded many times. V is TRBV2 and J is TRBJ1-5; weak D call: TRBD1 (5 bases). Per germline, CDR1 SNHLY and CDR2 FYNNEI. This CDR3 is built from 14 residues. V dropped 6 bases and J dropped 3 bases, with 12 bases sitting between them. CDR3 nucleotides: TGTGCCAGCAGCCGCGACAGCTCCAATCAGCCCCAGCATTTT. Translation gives CASSRDSSNQPQHF.

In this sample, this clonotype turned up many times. CDR3 loop: CASRTLRQGSANEQFF. The CDR3 DNA is TGTGCCAGCAGGACCCTAAGACAGGGGAGTGCCAATGAGCAGTTCTTC. V gene TRBV27 combines with J gene TRBJ2-1; 8 bases are a match to TRBD1. The CDR3 contains 16 residues. Germline values: CDR1 MNHEY, CDR2 SMNVEV (reference sequence). The trim removed 6 bases at V and 6 bases at J, leaving 13 bases unmatched.

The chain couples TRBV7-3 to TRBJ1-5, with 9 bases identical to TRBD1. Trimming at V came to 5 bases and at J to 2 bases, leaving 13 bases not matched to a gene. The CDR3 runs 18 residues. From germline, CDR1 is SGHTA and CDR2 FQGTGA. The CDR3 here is CASSIRDREGGGNQPQHF. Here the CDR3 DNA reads TGTGCCAGCAGCATCCGGGACAGGGAAGGGGGAGGCAATCAGCCCCAGCATTTT.

CDR3 bases: TGTGCCAGCAGGGGGGGGAGCGGAGCAACAGATACGCAGTATTTT. Encoded protein: CASRGGSGATDTQYF. The chain combines TRBV7-9 with TRBJ2-3, with 7 bases lining up with TRBD2. Germline CDR1 SEHNR, CDR2 FQNEAQ (reference sequence). Unmatched junction bases numbered 9, after V lost 6 bases and J lost 3 bases. The CDR3 spans 15 residues.

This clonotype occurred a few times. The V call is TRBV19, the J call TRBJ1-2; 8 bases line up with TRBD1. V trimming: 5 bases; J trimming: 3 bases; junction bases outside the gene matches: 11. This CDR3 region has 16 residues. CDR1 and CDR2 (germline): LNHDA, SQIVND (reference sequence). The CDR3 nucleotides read TGTGCCAGTAGTCCCAGACAGGGGCTCCTTGACTATGGCTACACCTTC. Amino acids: CASSPRQGLLDYGYTF.

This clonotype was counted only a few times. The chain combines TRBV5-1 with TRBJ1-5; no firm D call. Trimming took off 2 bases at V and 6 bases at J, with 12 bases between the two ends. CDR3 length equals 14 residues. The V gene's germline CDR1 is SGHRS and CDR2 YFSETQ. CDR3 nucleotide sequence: TGCGCCAGCAGCTTAAGTGGGGAGGGTCAGCCCCAGCATTTT. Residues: CASSLSGEGQPQHF.

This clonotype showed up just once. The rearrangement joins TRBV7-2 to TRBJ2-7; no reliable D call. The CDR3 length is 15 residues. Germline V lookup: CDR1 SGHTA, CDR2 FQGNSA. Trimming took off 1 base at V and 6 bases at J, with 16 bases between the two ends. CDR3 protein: CASSLGVTAGCEQYF. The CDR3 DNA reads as TGTGCCAGCAGCTTAGGGGTGACGGCAGGCTGCGAGCAGTACTTC.

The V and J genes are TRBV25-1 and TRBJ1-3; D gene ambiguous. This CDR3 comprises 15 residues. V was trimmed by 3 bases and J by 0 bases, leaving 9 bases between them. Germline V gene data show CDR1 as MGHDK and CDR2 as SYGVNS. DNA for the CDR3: TGTGCCAGCAGTGACGCCGGGAGCTCTGGAAACACCATATATTTT. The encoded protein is CASSDAGSSGNTIYF.

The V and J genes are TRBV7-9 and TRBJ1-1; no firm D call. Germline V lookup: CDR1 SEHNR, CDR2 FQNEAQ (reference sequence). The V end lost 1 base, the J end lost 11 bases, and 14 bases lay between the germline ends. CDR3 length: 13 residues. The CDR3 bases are TGTGCCAGCAGCTTAGGGGCACTCGATTGGGCTTTCTTT. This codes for CASSLGALDWAFF.

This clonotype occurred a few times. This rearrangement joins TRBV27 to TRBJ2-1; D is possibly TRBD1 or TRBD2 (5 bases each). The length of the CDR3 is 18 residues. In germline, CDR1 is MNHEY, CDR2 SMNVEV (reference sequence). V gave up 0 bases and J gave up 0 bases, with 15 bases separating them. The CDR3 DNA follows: TGTGCCAGCAGTTTATCGTTGTGGGGGTCCGGCTCCTACAATGAGCAGTTCTTC. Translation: CASSLSLWGSGSYNEQFF.

CDR3 nucleotide sequence: TGTGCCAGCAGTTTGATGGACAGGGGTTCTGAAGCTTTCTTT. Translated, it gives CASSLMDRGSEAFF. The V gene is TRBV12-3 or TRBV12-4, the J gene TRBJ1-1, with 9 bases lining up with TRBD1. The CDR3 is 14 residues long. Losses at the gene ends were 3 bases for V and 6 bases for J; bases not matched to a gene: 5.

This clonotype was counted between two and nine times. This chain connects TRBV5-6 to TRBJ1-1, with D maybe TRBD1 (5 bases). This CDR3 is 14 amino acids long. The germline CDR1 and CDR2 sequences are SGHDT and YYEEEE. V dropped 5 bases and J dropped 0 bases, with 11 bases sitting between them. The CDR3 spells CASRPGLMNTEAFF. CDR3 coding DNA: TGTGCCAGCAGGCCGGGACTTATGAACACTGAAGCTTTCTTT.

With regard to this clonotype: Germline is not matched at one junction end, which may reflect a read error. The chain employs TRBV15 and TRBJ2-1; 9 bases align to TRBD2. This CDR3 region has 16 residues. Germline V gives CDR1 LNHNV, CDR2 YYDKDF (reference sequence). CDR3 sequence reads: CATSSPQAGGAYEQFF. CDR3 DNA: TGTGCCACCAGCAGTCCCCAAGCGGGGGGCGCCTACGAGCAGTTTTTC.

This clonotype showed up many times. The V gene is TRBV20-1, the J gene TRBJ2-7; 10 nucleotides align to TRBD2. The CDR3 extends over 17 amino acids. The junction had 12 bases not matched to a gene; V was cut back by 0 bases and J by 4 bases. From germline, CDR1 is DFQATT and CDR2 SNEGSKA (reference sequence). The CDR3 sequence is CSARDSVSAGGLYEQYF. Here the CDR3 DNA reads TGCAGTGCTAGAGATTCCGTGTCAGCGGGGGGGCTTTACGAGCAGTACTTC.

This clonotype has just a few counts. The CDR3 protein is CSADPPLTGGEGKETQYF. The CDR3 DNA reads TGCAGTGCCGACCCGCCCTTGACAGGGGGCGAGGGAAAAGAGACCCAGTACTTC. The chain is built from TRBV20-1 and TRBJ2-5; TRBD1 aligns across 10 bases. V was clipped by 6 bases and J by 3 bases; unmatched bases: 19. CDR3 length: 18 residues. Per the germline V gene, CDR1 is DFQATT and CDR2 is SNEGSKA (reference sequence).

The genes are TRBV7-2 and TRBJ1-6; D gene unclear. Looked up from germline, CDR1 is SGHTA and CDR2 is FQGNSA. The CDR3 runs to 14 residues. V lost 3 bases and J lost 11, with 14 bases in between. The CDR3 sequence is CASSLSKAGTPLHF. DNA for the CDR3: TGTGCCAGCAGCTTGAGCAAAGCAGGAACACCCCTCCACTTT.

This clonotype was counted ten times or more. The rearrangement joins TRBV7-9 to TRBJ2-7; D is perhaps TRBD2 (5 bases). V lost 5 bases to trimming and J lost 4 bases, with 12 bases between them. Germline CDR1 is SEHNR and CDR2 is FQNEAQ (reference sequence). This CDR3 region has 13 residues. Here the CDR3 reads CASSHRRGYEQYF. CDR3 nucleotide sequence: TGTGCCAGCAGCCACCGACGGGGATACGAGCAGTACTTC. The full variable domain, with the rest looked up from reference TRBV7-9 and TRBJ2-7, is DTGVSQNPRHKITKRGQNVTFRCDPISEHNRLYWYRQTLGQGPEFLTYFQNEAQLEKSRLLSDRFSAERPKGSFSTLEIQRTEQGDSAMYLCASSHRRGYEQYFGPGTRLTVT.

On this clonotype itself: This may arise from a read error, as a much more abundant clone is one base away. The CDR3 region has the DNA TGCGCCAGCAGCTTGGTAGGGGGCCCCACCTGTTACGAGCAGTACTTC. Translation gives CASSLVGGPTCYEQYF. The J gene is TRBJ2-5, the V gene TRBV5-1, with 7 bases matching TRBD1. The end of the DNA aligns better with TRBJ2-7, so the J call may be wrong. The CDR3 spans 16 residues. Germline V gene data show CDR1 as SGHRS and CDR2 as YFSETQ.

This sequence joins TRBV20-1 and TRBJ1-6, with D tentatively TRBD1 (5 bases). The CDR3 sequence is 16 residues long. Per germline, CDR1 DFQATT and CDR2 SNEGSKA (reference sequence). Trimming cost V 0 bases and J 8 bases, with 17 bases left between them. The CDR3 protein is CSARDMRQGIDSPLHF. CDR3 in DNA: TGCAGTGCTAGAGATATGAGGCAGGGTATTGATTCACCCCTCCACTTT.

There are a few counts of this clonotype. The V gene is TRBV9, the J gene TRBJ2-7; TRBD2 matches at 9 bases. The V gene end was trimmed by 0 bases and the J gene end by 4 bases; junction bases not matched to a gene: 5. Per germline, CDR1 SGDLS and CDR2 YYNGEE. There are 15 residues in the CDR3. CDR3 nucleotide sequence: TGTGCCAGCAGCGTAGCAGCGGGGGGCCTTTACGAGCAGTACTTC. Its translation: CASSVAAGGLYEQYF.

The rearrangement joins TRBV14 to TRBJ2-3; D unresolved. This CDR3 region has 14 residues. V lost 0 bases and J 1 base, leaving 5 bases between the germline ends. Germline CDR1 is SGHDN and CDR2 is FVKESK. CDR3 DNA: TGTGCCAGCAGCCAAGATCTTCGCACAGATACGCAGTATTTT. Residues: CASSQDLRTDTQYF.

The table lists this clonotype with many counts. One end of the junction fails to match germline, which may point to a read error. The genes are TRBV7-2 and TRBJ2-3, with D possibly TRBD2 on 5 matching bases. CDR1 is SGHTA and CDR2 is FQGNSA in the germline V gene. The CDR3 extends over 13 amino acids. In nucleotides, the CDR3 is TGTGCCAGCAGTTTAGTATCGGGGGATACGCAGTATTTT. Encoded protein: CASSLVSGDTQYF.

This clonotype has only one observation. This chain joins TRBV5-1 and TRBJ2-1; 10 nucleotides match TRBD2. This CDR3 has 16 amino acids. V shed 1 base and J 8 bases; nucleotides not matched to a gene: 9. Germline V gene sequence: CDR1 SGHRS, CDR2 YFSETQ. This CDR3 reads CASSLSRLAGVYEQFF. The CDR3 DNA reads TGCGCCAGCAGCTTGTCGCGGCTAGCGGGGGTCTATGAGCAGTTCTTC.

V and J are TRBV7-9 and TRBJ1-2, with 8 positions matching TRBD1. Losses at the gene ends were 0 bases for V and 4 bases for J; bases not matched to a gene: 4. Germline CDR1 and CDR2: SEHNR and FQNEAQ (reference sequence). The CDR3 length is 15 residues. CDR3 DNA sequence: TGTGCCAGCAGCTTAGCGTCGGGACAGGTCTATGGCTACACCTTC. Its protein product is CASSLASGQVYGYTF.

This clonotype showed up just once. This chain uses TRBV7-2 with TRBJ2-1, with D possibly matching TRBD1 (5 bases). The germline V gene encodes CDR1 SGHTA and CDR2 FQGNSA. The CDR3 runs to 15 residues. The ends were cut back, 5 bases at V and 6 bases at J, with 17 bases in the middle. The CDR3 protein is CASSQTAGLSNEQFF. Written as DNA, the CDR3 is TGTGCCAGCAGCCAGACGGCAGGGTTATCCAATGAGCAGTTCTTC.

The CDR3 loop reads CASSEQGQINQPQHF. CDR3 nucleotides: TGTGCCAGCAGTGAACAAGGGCAGATCAATCAGCCCCAGCATTTT. V usage is TRBV2 and J usage is TRBJ1-5; D is unresolved. Germline-derived CDR1 and CDR2 are SNHLY and FYNNEI. This CDR3 comprises 15 residues. With 2 bases removed from V and 3 bases from J, the gap between germline ends came to 11 bases.

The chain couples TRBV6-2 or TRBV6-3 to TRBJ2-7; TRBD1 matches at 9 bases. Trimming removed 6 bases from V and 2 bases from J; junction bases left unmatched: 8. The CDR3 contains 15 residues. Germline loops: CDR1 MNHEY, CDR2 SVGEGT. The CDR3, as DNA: TGTGCCAGCAGGGGATTCGGGACAGGGACCTACGAGCAGTACTTC. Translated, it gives CASRGFGTGTYEQYF.